This TCR beta chain was captured in a study of shared clonotypes between healthy human individuals. Division of CD4+ cells produced a CD45RA+ naive subset and a CD45RA-negative memory subset. Regarding the study as a whole: The naive CD4 repertoires of a handful of donors were compared, and around 4.7% of clonotypes were shared. Non-shared clonotypes displayed generation probabilities falling below those of clonotypes present in all four donors. The represented genetic and exposure-history diversity was limited by the small number of donors.

Remarks on this clone: What it recognizes is unknown.

Method: immunoSEQ multiplex PCR; TCRdb's copy keeps in-frame clones and lacks some. Of about 2 million clones in the sample, roughly 95% are singletons; the top ten hold around 0.13%. This CDR3 contains 15 residues. V lost 5 bases, J lost 2 bases, and 15 bases lay in between. The germline gives CDR1 SGHAT, CDR2 FQNNGV. This TCR was sampled from a man younger than 35 in good health. The genes are TRBV11-2 and TRBJ2-5; D remains ambiguous. The sequenced sample consisted of naive CD4+ T cells sorted from blood. Subset reported: CD45RA+ positively selected. The CDR3 here is CASSTKITRQETQYF. The CDR3 DNA sequence: TGTGCCAGCAGCACAAAGATTACCAGGCAAGAGACCCAGTACTTC.